Sequencing of this T cell receptor beta chain was carried out in a study of T cell repertoires in breast cancer (TCRdb year 2016). The study in broad terms: Tumors, lymph nodes and peripheral blood lymphocytes from breast cancer patients were profiled in the study, along with peripheral blood from healthy control donors. Most of the roughly 20 patient tumors analyzed for shared TCRs were ER+/PR+. The controls were nine healthy donors whose age range was similar to that of the patients. On average, sequencing produced roughly 470,000 sequences per sample and roughly 10 reads per input cell. Because breast cancer has a low mutational burden and common mutations are rare, the study reasoned that TCRs shared between breast cancer patients would target shared antigens. Tumors and tumor-involved lymph nodes were minced, digested with Liberase and DNase, and then passed through 70-um and 40-um filters. Tumor-free lymph nodes were processed without enzymatic digestion, and Ficoll was used to separate blood samples.

Concerning this clonotype: Its antigen is still unknown. No base-level quality is on record; no much larger clone is a single base apart.

V drops 8 bases and J drops 6 bases, leaving 13 bases in between. In the germline V gene, CDR1 corresponds to MNHNS and CDR2 to SASEGT. From its cysteine to its phenylalanine, the CDR3 spans 13 amino acids. The CDR3 DNA has 39 bases and is translated from base 1. Points the paper makes about the study in general: Compared with tumor-free nodes, tumor-involved sentinel lymph nodes shared about fourfold more TCRs with matched tumor repertoires (roughly 7.3% versus 1.9%). Shared TCRs were encoded by various nucleotide sequences, which suggests selection and expansion based on antigen. TRBV7 predominated among the shared TCRs, which could possibly reflect tumor recognition or a mispriming bias from eight TRBV7 primers. Fewer than 20 TCR pairs were shared across seven or more patient tumors and were rarely found in control blood, which suggested possible tumor specificity. Discarding singleton TCRs and sampling only part of each tumor may have missed genuine antitumor clones. Emulsion RT-PCR was considered qualitative rather than quantitative, since transcript abundance and primer differences skewed clone recovery.

To analyze paired alpha-beta TCRs of CD8+ T cells, the researchers used an expanded emulsion RT-PCR method with primers covering all TCR V genes. CD8+ T cells were isolated with a CD8 positive selection kit and incubated overnight in 8 to 10 IU/mL IL-2 before emulsion RT-PCR. To prepare the library, emulsion pairing was applied. A second nested PCR with blocking oligos suppressed unpaired genes, then a third nested PCR added Illumina adaptors and barcodes. Between roughly 5,000 and 270,000 T cells, along with C-region, Stepout and V-region primers, were included in each emulsion RT-PCR master mix. The Micellula Emulsion and Purification Kit was used to generate emulsions, and Qiagen OneStep RT-PCR reagents were used for RT-PCR. Pooled libraries were sequenced with paired-end 2 x 250 reads on an Illumina MiSeq. The published analysis was carried out like this. Read pairs were joined in Galaxy and clipped at the engineered overlap into separate alpha and beta files; unclipped reads were discarded. To assign alpha-beta pairs, the researchers used CompleteTCR, a MiTCR-based pipeline that relies on an R script to link chains sharing read cluster identifiers. TCR sequences seen only once, which were about 1-3%, were removed as potential sequencing errors. TCRdb applied fastp at Q25 and MiXCR to the public reads, then kept only in-frame beta chains. CDR3 protein sequences are deduplicated, and each keeps its most common genes and DNA. It is TCRdb's table, rather than the study itself, that gives the V and J calls and clone size. This sample holds roughly 40,000 distinct CDR3 sequences; 45% were observed only once. The top ten clones comprise 50% to 65% of the sample.

The specimen sequenced was CD8+ T cells. The origin of this receptor is a pool of human donors with breast cancer or a healthy control (not recorded which). The sequence joins TRBV6-1 to TRBJ1-4; the D gene is perhaps TRBD1, on 5 matching bases. CDR3 loop: CASGGRVDEKLFF. At the DNA level, the sequence is TGTGCCAGCGGAGGCAGGGTGGATGAAAAACTGTTTTTT.